This T cell receptor (beta chain) was sequenced in a study of blood T cell repertoires in COVID-19. Looking at the study overall: The origin of the acute and convalescent COVID-19 samples was the United States, Italy and Spain. The analysed material was cDNA or gDNA that came from T cells, B-cell-depleted T cells, or PBMCs.

Authors' data handling: Nucleated cell number was recorded as an estimate derived from reference gene primer amplification. Assay used: immunoSEQ multiplex PCR; TCRdb lists only in-frame clones, some missing. That table supplies the V and J calls and clone size; D and trimming were determined from the DNA. The sample includes a few hundred thousand clones, about 86% of them seen just once. V shed 2 bases and J shed 2 bases, with 11 bases lying between them. Germline CDR1 and CDR2: SGHKS and YYEKEE (reference sequence). This CDR3 spans 15 amino acids. Sequences were obtained from peripheral blood. This clonotype was obtained from a man between 18 and 35 years old with active or convalescent COVID-19. The chain is built from TRBV5-5 and TRBJ2-1; D uncertain. The CDR3 loop is CASSFRSEPYNEQFF. In nucleotides, the CDR3 is TGTGCCAGCAGCTTTCGGTCTGAGCCCTACAATGAGCAGTTCTTC.